This T cell receptor beta chain was sequenced for a study of cytomegalovirus exposure and HLA in healthy donors. Study results and caveats: In a later analysis, common viral pathogens appeared linked to several of the most significant clusters.

The germline V and J ends were trimmed by 1 base and 0 bases, with 10 bases remaining between them. CDR3 length: 15 amino acids. CDR1 and CDR2 (germline): SGHVS, FNYEAQ. As regards this clone: What it binds is not known.

PCR was performed using 60 Vbeta and 13 Jbeta primers. Repertoires were generated with immunoSEQ multiplex PCR, while TCRdb's copy carries only in-frame clones and drops some. The sample lists roughly 160,000 clones, roughly 82% occurring once. The receptor was derived from a woman aged 25 to 39 in good health and CMV-seronegative. Sequencing was carried out using PBMCs. This sequence joins TRBV7-6 and TRBJ2-7; D is undetermined. In DNA, the CDR3 is TGTGCCAGCAGCTTAGGCGGCTCAGTCTCCTACGAGCAGTACTTC. It yields the protein CASSLGGSVSYEQYF. The whole variable domain, remainder taken from reference TRBV7-6 and TRBJ2-7, is GAGVSQSPRYKVTKRGQDVALRCDPISGHVSLYWYRQALGQGPEFLTYFNYEAQQDKSGLPNDRFSAERPEGSISTLTIQRTEQRDSAMYRCASSLGGSVSYEQYFGPGTRLTVT.